The 23 T cell receptor beta chains listed next were all sequenced from one sample in a study of shared clonotypes between healthy human individuals. Sequenced by immunoSEQ multiplex PCR; TCRdb stores in-frame clones only, minus some. The profile shows over a million clones, over 95% of them singletons. The material sequenced was naive CD4+ T cells sorted from blood. Indicated subset: CD45RA+ positively selected. All receptors derive from a man younger than 45 in good health.

V and J are TRBV7-8 and TRBJ2-7; D is perhaps TRBD2 (6 bases). Germline V lookup: CDR1 SGHVS, CDR2 FQNEAQ. There are 15 residues in the CDR3. The V end was cut by 2 bases, the J end by 4 bases, with 15 bases between. The CDR3 bases are TGTGCCAGCAGCTTAATATCCCCGGAGGGTTACGAGCAGTACTTC. Its translation is CASSLISPEGYEQYF.

A few counts support this clone. The rearrangement joins TRBV20-1 to TRBJ1-1, with D unresolved. CDR1 and CDR2 (germline): DFQATT, SNEGSKA (reference sequence). The CDR3 covers 10 residues. V was pared by 6 bases and J by 8 bases, with 10 bases between. This chain's CDR3 is CSAPGEEAFF. The CDR3 DNA is TGCAGTGCACCGGGAGAAGAAGCTTTCTTT.

This chain links TRBV7-2 with TRBJ2-7; TRBD1 agrees at 8 bases. The germline V gene encodes CDR1 SGHTA and CDR2 FQGNSA. The CDR3 consists of 15 residues. V shed 5 bases and J 7 bases; nucleotides not matched to a gene: 13. CDR3 bases: TGTGCCAGCAGCCTCGACAGGGGAGGACTCCGGGAGCAGTACTTC. It codes for CASSLDRGGLREQYF. Based on the CDR3 plus reference TRBV7-2 and TRBJ2-7, the full variable domain is GAGVSQSPSNKVTEKGKDVELRCDPISGHTALYWYRQSLGQGLEFLIYFQGNSAPDKSGLPSDRFSAERTGGSVSTLTIQRTQQEDSAVYLCASSLDRGGLREQYFGPGTRLTVT.

The chain is built from TRBV7-2 and TRBJ2-2, with TRBD2 matching 11 bases. J was trimmed by 4 bases and V by 4 bases; bases with no gene match: 11. The CDR3 is made up of 18 amino acids. Germline V CDR1 and CDR2: SGHTA, FQGNSA. CDR3 bases: TGTGCCAGCAGCTCCCCCGGGACTAGCGGTAGAGGCACCGGGGAGCTGTTTTTT. This sequence encodes CASSSPGTSGRGTGELFF.

The chain has TRBV19 and TRBJ2-7; TRBD2 aligns across 11 bases. CDR3 length: 17 residues. In germline, CDR1 is LNHDA, CDR2 SQIVND (reference sequence). J was trimmed by 0 bases and V by 3 bases; bases with no gene match: 7. The CDR3: CASSMLAGGVGSYEQYF. CDR3 coding DNA: TGTGCCAGTAGTATGCTAGCGGGAGGAGTTGGCTCCTACGAGCAGTACTTC.

This sequence joins TRBV6-1 and TRBJ1-1; 11 nucleotides match TRBD1. The CDR3 loop spans 16 amino acids. Germline V gene data show CDR1 as MNHNS and CDR2 as SASEGT. V lost 2 bases and J lost 1; bases outside the gene matches: 3. The CDR3 loop is CASSEMGQGENTEAFF. CDR3 sequence (DNA): TGTGCCAGCAGTGAAATGGGACAGGGGGAGAACACTGAAGCTTTCTTT.

CDR3 bases: TGTGCCAGCAGCGTAGGCAGTAGCGGGCTGGACCCCTACGAGCAGTACTTC. Its protein is CASSVGSSGLDPYEQYF. The gene calls are TRBV9 and TRBJ2-7; 7 bases agree with TRBD2. Germline CDR1 is SGDLS and CDR2 is YYNGEE. The trim removed 0 bases at V and 2 bases at J, leaving 11 bases unmatched. CDR3 size: 17 residues. Looking up the rest from reference TRBV9 and TRBJ2-7 gives the full variable domain: DSGVTQTPKHLITATGQRVTLRCSPRSGDLSVYWYQQSLDQGLQFLIQYYNGEERAKGNILERFSAQQFPDLHSELNLSSLELGDSALYFCASSVGSSGLDPYEQYFGPGTRLTVT.

This clone has only one observation. The V and J genes are TRBV25-1 and TRBJ1-5; D call uncertain. This CDR3 has 14 residues. V was pared by 3 bases and J by 2 bases, with 8 bases between. The germline V gene has CDR1 MGHDK and CDR2 SYGVNS. The CDR3 bases are TGTGCCAGCAGTGAGAAAAGGGGCAATCAGCCCCAGCATTTT. Translating it yields CASSEKRGNQPQHF.

The CDR3 nucleotides are TGCGCCAGCAGCCAAGATCTTCCCTGGGCTGAAGCTTTCTTT. It codes for CASSQDLPWAEAFF. The chain joins TRBV4-1 to TRBJ1-1; D uncertain. This CDR3 contains 14 residues. Germline V gene lookup returns CDR1 MGHRA and CDR2 YSYEKL. V was cut by 0 bases and J by 6 bases, with 11 bases left in between.

The table lists this clone with a count of one. This chain joins TRBV7-6 and TRBJ2-1; 8 positions agree with TRBD1. V was pared by 4 bases and J by 3 bases, with 11 bases of the junction left unmatched. Germline V CDR1 and CDR2: SGHVS, FNYEAQ. The CDR3 has 17 amino acids. The CDR3 spells CASSSSYRGTFYNEQFF. DNA of the CDR3: TGTGCCAGCAGCTCCAGTTACAGGGGGACCTTCTACAATGAGCAGTTCTTC.

V is TRBV9 and J is TRBJ1-2; D unclear. The CDR3 length is 15 residues. V was cut by 4 bases and J by 7 bases, with 20 bases left in between. The germline gives CDR1 SGDLS, CDR2 YYNGEE. This chain's CDR3 is CASSTRPAGNGGYTF. CDR3 bases: TGTGCCAGCAGCACCCGACCCGCGGGAAATGGTGGCTACACCTTC.

The chain has TRBV7-2 and TRBJ2-1, with 7 bases fitting TRBD2. Germline trimming cut 6 bases from V and 8 bases from J; bases unmatched to any gene: 7. CDR3 size: 13 residues. The germline V gene has CDR1 SGHTA and CDR2 FQGNSA. DNA of the CDR3: TGTGCCAGCAGAAAGCGGGAAGGGCATGAGCAGTTCTTC. This encodes CASRKREGHEQFF.

The J gene is TRBJ2-1, the V gene TRBV7-9; D is perhaps TRBD1 or TRBD2 (5 bases each). The CDR3 runs 16 residues. The germline V gene has CDR1 SEHNR and CDR2 FQNEAQ (reference sequence). V was shortened by 4 bases and J by 5 bases, with 18 bases between the two germline ends. CDR3 loop: CASSSSRDVLNNEQFF. CDR3 nucleotide sequence: TGTGCCAGCAGCTCCTCCCGGGACGTACTAAACAATGAGCAGTTCTTC.

The chain is built from TRBV6-4 and TRBJ1-2, with D unclear. CDR1 and CDR2 (germline): MRHNA, SNTAGT. Trimming cost V 6 bases and J 0 bases, with 8 bases left between them. This CDR3 comprises 13 residues. The CDR3 is CASRAGANYGYTF. DNA of the CDR3: TGTGCCAGCAGGGCAGGAGCTAACTATGGCTACACCTTC.

J is TRBJ2-1 and V is TRBV5-4; possibly TRBD1 for D (6 bases). The V end was cut by 1 base, the J end by 6 bases, with 14 bases between. Germline-derived CDR1 and CDR2 are SGHNT and YYREEE (reference sequence). The length of the CDR3 is 15 residues. The CDR3 here is CASSLWAGDLNEQFF. The CDR3, as DNA: TGTGCCAGCAGCTTGTGGGCAGGGGATCTCAATGAGCAGTTCTTC.

This sequence joins TRBV5-6 and TRBJ1-4; D remains unclear. Germline V gene data show CDR1 as SGHDT and CDR2 as YYEEEE. CDR3 length equals 14 residues. Trimming stripped 0 bases from V and 5 bases from J, with 8 bases between. The CDR3 DNA reads TGTGCCAGCAGCTTGGCAGGACCGAATGAAAAACTGTTTTTT. It yields the protein CASSLAGPNEKLFF.

Details on this clone: Other DNA sequences in this specimen translate into the identical CDR3. The rearrangement uses TRBV7-8 and TRBJ2-5; the match to TRBD1 covers 12 bases. V dropped 5 bases and J dropped 5; count of bases not matched to a gene: 6. CDR1 SGHVS and CDR2 FQNEAQ come from the germline V gene. CDR3 length: 15 amino acids. CDR3 coding DNA: TGTGCCAGCAGCCCCAGGGACAGGGGGCAGGAGACCCAGTACTTC. Amino acid sequence: CASSPRDRGQETQYF.

V is TRBV30 and J is TRBJ1-1, with D tentatively TRBD1 (6 bases). The CDR3 spans 14 residues. The germline gives CDR1 GTSNPN, CDR2 SVGIG (reference sequence). The CDR3 spells CASNWGAENTEAFF. In DNA form, the CDR3 reads TGTGCTTCGAACTGGGGGGCCGAGAACACTGAAGCTTTCTTT.

This clone appeared a few times. Additional DNA sequences in this sample encode the identical CDR3. V usage is TRBV6-5 and J usage is TRBJ1-2; 7 positions match TRBD1. CDR1 is MNHEY and CDR2 is SVGAGI in the germline V gene. With 0 bases clipped from V and 2 bases from J, the junction kept 0 bases outside the gene matches. This CDR3 is built from 14 residues. The CDR3 here is CASSYSTGNYGYTF. The CDR3 DNA is TGTGCCAGCAGTTACTCGACAGGGAACTATGGCTACACCTTC.

V is TRBV9 and J is TRBJ1-3; D is unresolved. In germline, CDR1 is SGDLS, CDR2 YYNGEE. This CDR3 is 17 amino acids long. Trimming took off 0 bases at V and 0 bases at J, with 13 bases between the two ends. The CDR3 sequence: CASSVALGLPSGNTIYF. The DNA for the CDR3 is TGTGCCAGCAGCGTAGCTCTAGGGCTCCCCTCTGGAAACACCATATATTTT.

On this clone itself: The same CDR3 is also encoded by other DNA sequences in this sample. The chain recombines TRBV9 with TRBJ2-7; no firm D call. Germline V lookup: CDR1 SGDLS, CDR2 YYNGEE. V was pared by 0 bases and J by 4 bases, with 11 bases between. The CDR3 is made up of 14 amino acids. CDR3 residues: CASSVGAQSYEQYF. CDR3 coding DNA: TGTGCCAGCAGCGTAGGGGCCCAATCATACGAGCAGTACTTC.

With regard to this clone: This sample also contains other DNA sequences that code for the same CDR3. This chain connects TRBV5-1 to TRBJ2-3, with 9 bases that match TRBD2. The ends lost 4 bases at V and 5 bases at J; junction bases unmatched: 5. The germline CDR1 and CDR2 sequences are SGHRS and YFSETQ. The CDR3 is made up of 14 amino acids. The CDR3 DNA reads TGCGCCAGCAGCCTGGGACTAGCCCGAGATACGCAGTATTTT. Amino acids: CASSLGLARDTQYF.

Concerning this clone: Other DNA variants within this sample encode the same CDR3. The V and J genes are TRBV15 and TRBJ2-3; D is uncertain. Germline CDR1 and CDR2: LNHNV and YYDKDF (reference sequence). This CDR3 is 11 amino acids long. Trimming stripped 3 bases from V and 6 bases from J, with 4 bases between. CDR3 in DNA: TGTGCCACCAGCAGGGGGGATACGCAGTATTTT. It translates to CATSRGDTQYF. Full variable domain (missing parts from reference TRBV15 and TRBJ2-3): DAMVIQNPRYQVTQFGKPVTLSCSQTLNHNVMYWYQQKSSQAPKLLFHYYDKDFNNEADTPDNFQSRRPNTSFCFLDIRSPGLGDTAMYLCATSRGDTQYFGPGTRLTVL.